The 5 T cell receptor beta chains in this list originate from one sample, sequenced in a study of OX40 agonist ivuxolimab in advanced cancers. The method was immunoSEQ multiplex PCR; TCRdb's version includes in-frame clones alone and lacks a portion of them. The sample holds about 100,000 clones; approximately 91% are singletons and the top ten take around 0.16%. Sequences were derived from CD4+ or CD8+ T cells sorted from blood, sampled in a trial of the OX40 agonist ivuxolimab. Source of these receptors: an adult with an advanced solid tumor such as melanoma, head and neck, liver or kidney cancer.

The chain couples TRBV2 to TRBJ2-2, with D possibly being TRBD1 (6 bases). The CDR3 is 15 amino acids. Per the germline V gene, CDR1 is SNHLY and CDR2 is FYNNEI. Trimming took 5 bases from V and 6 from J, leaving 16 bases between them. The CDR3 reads CASSIRQGSAGELFF. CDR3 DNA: TGTGCCAGCAGTATTAGGCAGGGGTCCGCCGGGGAGCTGTTTTTT.

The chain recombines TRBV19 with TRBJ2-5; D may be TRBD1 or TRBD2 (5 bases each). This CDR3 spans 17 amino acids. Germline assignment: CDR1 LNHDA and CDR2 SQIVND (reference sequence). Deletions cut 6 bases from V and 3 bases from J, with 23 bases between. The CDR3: CASSLSPGAGPKETQYF. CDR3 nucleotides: TGTGCCAGTAGCCTCAGTCCCGGGGCCGGCCCTAAAGAGACCCAGTACTTC.

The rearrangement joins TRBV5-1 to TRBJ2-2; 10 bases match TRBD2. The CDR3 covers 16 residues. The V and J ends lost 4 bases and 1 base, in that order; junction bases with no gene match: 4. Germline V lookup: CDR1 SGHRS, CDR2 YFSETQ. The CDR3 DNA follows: TGCGCCAGCAGCCTTCTAGCGGGAGTGAACACCGGGGAGCTGTTTTTT. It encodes CASSLLAGVNTGELFF.

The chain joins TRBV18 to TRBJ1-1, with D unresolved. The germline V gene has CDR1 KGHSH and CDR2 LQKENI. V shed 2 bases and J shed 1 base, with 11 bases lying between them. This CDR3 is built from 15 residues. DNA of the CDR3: TGTGCCAGCTCACCAGGTGAGGCAGGGAACACTGAAGCTTTCTTT. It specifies CASSPGEAGNTEAFF.

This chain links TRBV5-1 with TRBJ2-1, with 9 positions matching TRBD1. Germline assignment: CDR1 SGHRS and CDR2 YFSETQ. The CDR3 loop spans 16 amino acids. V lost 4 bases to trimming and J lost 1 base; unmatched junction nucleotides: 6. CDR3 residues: CASSLKGQGSYNEQFF. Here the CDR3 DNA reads TGCGCCAGCAGCCTGAAAGGACAGGGGTCCTACAATGAGCAGTTCTTC.